This T cell receptor (beta chain) is drawn from a study of cytotoxic CD8 clonotypes in ibrutinib-treated CLL. Study-wide context: For this cohort, patients were some 12 relapsed/refractory and 15 treatment-naive, while 17 were IGHV unmutated. The study recorded mean values of about 260,000 productive templates and 94,082 productive rearrangements per sample. Findings and limits, study-wide: Rare overall, public clonotypes shrank or held steady under therapy. Increased clonality at ibrutinib response gave way to a return toward baseline at progression.

For this clone: The antigen remains undetermined.

There are 14 residues in the CDR3. Germline V gene sequence: CDR1 SGDLS, CDR2 YYNGEE. The V and J ends lost 1 base and 4 bases, in that order; junction bases with no gene match: 4. Only in-frame clones appear in the TCRdb table, and some are missing; sequencing was by immunoSEQ multiplex PCR. The sample yields approximately 150,000 clones, roughly 77% seen once. The TCR originated in a human donor with chronic lymphocytic leukemia. The sample was PBMCs, taken after 12 months of ibrutinib treatment. V is TRBV9 and J is TRBJ1-1, with 7 bases fitting TRBD1. CDR3 sequence: CASSVQDRITEAFF. The CDR3 DNA reads TGTGCCAGCAGCGTACAGGACAGGATCACTGAAGCTTTCTTT.